Below are 28 T cell receptor beta chains sequenced from a single sample in a study of T-cell reconstitution after alpha-beta-depleted transplantation in children (dated by TCRdb to 2016 to 2018). The treatment or condition label of this sample denotes: allogeneic hematopoietic cell transplantation with graft depleted of TCRalphabeta T cells and CD19 B cells. Libraries came from PCR. TCRdb shows the sequencer as Illumina HiSeq 2500. TCR library preparation used molecular barcoding, with unique molecular identifiers applied to normalize quantification of the TCRbeta repertoire. Using fastp trimming at Q25 and MiXCR clonotype assembly, TCRdb reanalyzed the public sequencing data and kept in-frame beta chains. A single entry per CDR3 protein holds the most common genes and DNA from its merged rows. For this sample there are approximately 190,000 distinct CDR3 sequences; approximately 8% appear just once. The ten largest clones add up to about a third of the sample.

This material consisted of PBMCs, mostly from graft donor cells, taken 360 days after TCRalphabeta/CD19-depleted stem cell transplant. All receptors come from a male patient aged 2-9 years who had a stem cell transplant for acute myeloid leukemia, so the T cells may come from the graft donor.

This clonotype was recorded at least ten times. This chain links TRBV20-1 with TRBJ2-3, with D perhaps TRBD1 or TRBD2 (5 bases each). Per germline, CDR1 DFQATT and CDR2 SNEGSKA (reference sequence). The V and J ends lost 7 bases and 2 bases respectively, with 13 bases between them. The CDR3 spans 13 residues. CDR3 in amino acids: CSVGTGPTDTQYF. CDR3 bases: TGCAGTGTTGGGACGGGACCCACAGATACGCAGTATTTT.

This clonotype was picked up many times. The rearrangement uses TRBV12-3 or TRBV12-4 and TRBJ2-5; 13 nucleotides align to TRBD2. V was pared by 5 bases and J by 2 bases, with 8 bases of the junction left unmatched. This CDR3 has 17 residues. The CDR3 DNA sequence: TGTGCCAGCAGTAAGGGACTAGCGGGAAGGGGGCAAGAGACCCAGTACTTC. Its translation: CASSKGLAGRGQETQYF.

In this sample, this clonotype turned up a few times. The rearrangement joins TRBV12-3 or TRBV12-4 to TRBJ2-4; TRBD1 agrees at 9 bases. V shed 6 bases and J 4 bases; nucleotides not matched to a gene: 4. The CDR3 is 14 residues long. The CDR3 is CASSRGQGKNIQYF. In nucleotides, the CDR3 is TGTGCCAGCAGCCGGGGACAGGGTAAAAACATTCAGTACTTC.

The genes are TRBV25-1 and TRBJ2-5; 7 bases are a match to TRBD1. Germline-derived CDR1 and CDR2 are MGHDK and SYGVNS. J lost 2 bases, V lost 3 bases, and 9 bases had no gene match. The CDR3 is made up of 16 amino acids. CDR3: CASSDWDSTTQETQYF. Here the CDR3 DNA reads TGTGCCAGCAGTGATTGGGACAGTACCACACAAGAGACCCAGTACTTC. The complete variable domain, with remaining parts taken from reference TRBV25-1 and TRBJ2-5, reads EADIYQTPRYLVIGTGKKITLECSQTMGHDKMYWYQQDPGMELHLIHYSYGVNSTEKGDLSSESTVSRIRTEHFPLTLESARPSHTSQYLCASSDWDSTTQETQYFGPGTRLLVL.

The rearrangement links TRBV20-1 to TRBJ2-1; 8 bases align to TRBD2. CDR1 and CDR2 (germline): DFQATT, SNEGSKA (reference sequence). The V segment lost 5 bases and the J segment 6 bases; nucleotides outside the gene matches: 3. The CDR3 consists of 12 residues. CDR3 loop: CSASTSANEQFF. The CDR3 DNA is TGCAGTGCTTCGACTAGCGCCAATGAGCAGTTCTTC.

This clonotype was picked up many times. The V and J genes are TRBV29-1 and TRBJ2-7; 12 bases map to TRBD2. V shed 6 bases and J 3 bases; nucleotides not matched to a gene: 9. The CDR3 contains 15 residues. CDR1 and CDR2 (germline): SQVTM, ANQGSEA. For the CDR3, the DNA is TGCAGCGTCGCCGGACTAGCGGGATCTTTCTACGAGCAGTACTTC. It codes for CSVAGLAGSFYEQYF.

This clonotype came up a few times. J is TRBJ2-1 and V is TRBV5-1, with D perhaps matching TRBD1 (6 bases). Germline V lookup: CDR1 SGHRS, CDR2 YFSETQ. V shed 0 bases and J shed 11 bases, with 9 bases lying between them. The CDR3 spans 12 residues. The CDR3 spells CASSLEQGQQFF. DNA for the CDR3: TGCGCCAGCAGCTTGGAGCAGGGGCAGCAGTTCTTC.

V gene TRBV3-1 combines with J gene TRBJ1-4; 7 bases align to TRBD1. The CDR3 totals 15 residues. The trim removed 4 bases at V and 4 bases at J, leaving 6 bases unmatched. Germline CDR1 and CDR2: LGHDT and YNNKEL (reference sequence). CDR3 bases: TGTGCCAGCAGCCCTTTCAGGGGGGTTAATGAAAAACTGTTTTTT. It specifies CASSPFRGVNEKLFF. Full variable domain (remainder filled in from reference TRBV3-1 and TRBJ1-4): DTAVSQTPKYLVTQMGNDKSIKCEQNLGHDTMYWYKQDSKKFLKIMFSYNNKELIINETVPNRFSPKSPDKAHLNLHINSLELGDSAVYFCASSPFRGVNEKLFFGSGTQLSVL.

This clonotype has ten or more counts. The chain uses TRBV20-1 and TRBJ2-5; D perhaps matches TRBD2 (6 bases). Trimming removed 3 bases from V and 3 bases from J, with 8 bases in between. Germline V gene data show CDR1 as DFQATT and CDR2 as SNEGSKA (reference sequence). This CDR3 comprises 12 residues. This CDR3 reads CSASRGKETQYF. The CDR3 DNA reads as TGCAGTGCTAGCCGGGGGAAAGAGACCCAGTACTTC.

This clonotype was observed a handful of times. The chain links TRBV7-9 to TRBJ2-3; possibly TRBD1 or TRBD2 for D (5 bases each). Germline CDR1 reads SEHNR; CDR2 reads FQNEAQ (reference sequence). V dropped 3 bases and J dropped 4 bases, with 17 bases sitting between them. This CDR3 region has 16 residues. CDR3 DNA sequence: TGTGCCAGCAGCTTTCGGGACGGAGCGGAGCCAGATACGCAGTATTTT. Amino acids: CASSFRDGAEPDTQYF.

Ten or more counts support this clonotype. The rearrangement joins TRBV12-3 or TRBV12-4 to TRBJ1-2; tentative D call: TRBD1 (5 bases). Trimming shortened V by 0 bases and J by 8 bases, and 10 bases separated the two germline ends. This CDR3 is built from 13 residues. For the CDR3, the DNA is TGTGCCAGCAGTTTAGCGGGGGGGAACGGCTACACCTTC. As protein: CASSLAGGNGYTF.

This clonotype turned up a few times. V usage is TRBV30 and J usage is TRBJ2-5; 10 bases align to TRBD2. This CDR3 spans 14 amino acids. CDR1 GTSNPN and CDR2 SVGIG come from the germline V gene (reference sequence). V was pared by 4 bases and J by 2 bases, with 4 bases of the junction left unmatched. The CDR3 loop is CAWNPLAGQETQYF. For the CDR3, the DNA is TGTGCCTGGAATCCACTAGCGGGACAAGAGACCCAGTACTTC.

V gene TRBV5-1 combines with J gene TRBJ1-6, with TRBD1 identical over 9 bases. V lost 4 bases, J lost 7 bases, and 6 bases stayed unmatched. Germline V gene lookup returns CDR1 SGHRS and CDR2 YFSETQ. This CDR3 is 15 amino acids long. The CDR3 here is CASSLPGQGNSPLHF. The CDR3 bases are TGCGCCAGCAGCCTCCCGGGACAGGGCAATTCACCCCTCCACTTT.

The table lists this clonotype with many counts. This sequence joins TRBV7-6 and TRBJ2-3; 9 bases line up with TRBD1. Germline CDR1 is SGHVS and CDR2 is FNYEAQ. CDR3 length equals 15 residues. Unmatched junction bases numbered 8, after V lost 5 bases and J lost 5 bases. CDR3 nucleotide sequence: TGTGCCAGCAGCCCCAGGACAGGGGCTATAGATACGCAGTATTTT. It translates to CASSPRTGAIDTQYF.

The chain links TRBV27 to TRBJ2-7, with D uncertain. The germline V and J ends were trimmed by 8 bases and 6 bases, with 11 bases remaining between them. The CDR3 extends over 11 amino acids. Per the germline V gene, CDR1 is MNHEY and CDR2 is SMNVEV (reference sequence). The CDR3 region has the DNA TGTGCCAGCCCTACTCTGTGCGAGCAGTACTTC. Its protein is CASPTLCEQYF.

This clonotype appeared a few times. The gene calls are TRBV20-1 and TRBJ2-7; D is possibly TRBD1 (6 bases). The V gene's germline CDR1 is DFQATT and CDR2 SNEGSKA (reference sequence). The germline V and J ends were trimmed by 2 bases and 4 bases, with 21 bases remaining between them. CDR3 length: 16 amino acids. CDR3 sequence (DNA): TGCAGTGCTAGAAGCGGAACCGGACAGACGATTTACGAGCAGTACTTC. It specifies CSARSGTGQTIYEQYF.

V gene TRBV20-1 combines with J gene TRBJ1-1, with 8 bases lining up with TRBD1. CDR1 is DFQATT, CDR2 SNEGSKA, per germline (reference sequence). Germline trimming cut 1 base from V and 2 bases from J; bases unmatched to any gene: 9. The CDR3 consists of 16 residues. The CDR3 is CSARVPPDRANTEAFF. The CDR3 DNA reads TGCAGTGCTAGAGTTCCCCCGGACAGGGCAAACACTGAAGCTTTCTTT.

There are many counts of this clonotype. V and J are TRBV4-2 and TRBJ2-7, with unresolved D. V lost 3 bases and J 4 bases, leaving 7 bases between the germline ends. Per the germline V gene, CDR1 is LGHNA and CDR2 is YNFKEQ. The CDR3 is 12 amino acids. In DNA, the CDR3 is TGTGCCAGCAGCCACGGGCCTTACGAGCAGTACTTC. It codes for CASSHGPYEQYF.

This clonotype was seen many times. V usage is TRBV4-2 and J usage is TRBJ2-7; D possibly uses TRBD1 or TRBD2 (7 bases each). V lost 2 bases to trimming and J lost 5 bases, with 16 bases between them. The CDR3 is 15 residues long. Germline assignment: CDR1 LGHNA and CDR2 YNFKEQ. CDR3 loop: CASSQSAQGGHEQYF. The CDR3 nucleotides read TGTGCCAGCAGCCAAAGCGCTCAGGGGGGGCACGAGCAGTACTTC.

The V gene is TRBV3-1, the J gene TRBJ1-2; tentatively, D is TRBD1 (6 bases). Germline CDR1 is LGHDT and CDR2 is YNNKEL (reference sequence). The ends were cut back, 4 bases at V and 4 bases at J, with 16 bases in the middle. This CDR3 has 15 residues. The CDR3 is CASSPQVGASYGYTF. CDR3 bases: TGTGCCAGCAGCCCCCAAGTGGGGGCGAGCTATGGCTACACCTTC. The whole variable domain, remainder taken from reference TRBV3-1 and TRBJ1-2, is DTAVSQTPKYLVTQMGNDKSIKCEQNLGHDTMYWYKQDSKKFLKIMFSYNNKELIINETVPNRFSPKSPDKAHLNLHINSLELGDSAVYFCASSPQVGASYGYTFGSGTRLTVV.

The rearrangement links TRBV12-3 or TRBV12-4 to TRBJ2-7; TRBD2 matches at 9 bases. The CDR3 length is 14 residues. Losses at the gene ends were 3 bases for V and 6 bases for J; bases not matched to a gene: 6. The CDR3 bases are TGTGCCAGCAGTTTCTTGCGGGAGGGCCGCGAGCAGTACTTC. This encodes CASSFLREGREQYF.

This clonotype was counted between two and nine times. This rearrangement joins TRBV5-1 to TRBJ2-6; no reliable D call. The germline gives CDR1 SGHRS, CDR2 YFSETQ. V gave up 2 bases and J gave up 2 bases, with 11 bases separating them. This CDR3 is built from 16 residues. The CDR3, as DNA: TGCGCCAGCAGCTTTAGCAGGACGACTGGGGCCAACGTCCTGACTTTC. Translation gives CASSFSRTTGANVLTF.

There are many counts of this clonotype. The gene calls are TRBV11-2 and TRBJ2-5, with a weak D call TRBD2 (5 bases). The CDR3 sequence is 12 residues long. Germline CDR1 reads SGHAT; CDR2 reads FQNNGV. Trimming pared 5 bases from V and 2 bases from J, leaving 6 bases between. The CDR3 protein is CASSREQETQYF. CDR3 nucleotide sequence: TGTGCCAGCAGCCGGGAACAAGAGACCCAGTACTTC.

Ten or more counts support this clonotype. The gene calls are TRBV7-2 and TRBJ2-5; TRBD1 matches at 10 bases. CDR1 is SGHTA and CDR2 is FQGNSA in the germline V gene. Trimming removed 1 base from V and 5 bases from J; junction bases left unmatched: 7. This CDR3 is 16 amino acids long. The CDR3 region has the DNA TGTGCCAGCAGCTTAGGGGACAGGGGATGGTGGGAGACCCAGTACTTC. Translated: CASSLGDRGWWETQYF.

V gene TRBV24-1 combines with J gene TRBJ2-1, with 9 bases matching TRBD1. In germline, CDR1 is KGHDR, CDR2 SFDVKD. V was pared by 4 bases and J by 4 bases, with 7 bases of the junction left unmatched. The CDR3 is 16 residues long. The CDR3 sequence is CATSEGTGSAYNEQFF. The CDR3 DNA reads as TGTGCCACCAGTGAGGGGACAGGGAGCGCTTACAATGAGCAGTTCTTC.

This clonotype occurred a few times. The gene calls are TRBV12-5 and TRBJ2-3; possible D gene TRBD2, 5 bases. CDR1 is LGHNT, CDR2 FRNRAP, per germline. CDR3 length: 17 residues. The V end lost 5 bases, the J end lost 1 base, and 19 bases lay between the germline ends. The CDR3 loop reads CASGRSPTWRGTDTQYF. The CDR3 DNA reads TGTGCTAGTGGTCGCTCACCAACCTGGCGGGGCACAGATACGCAGTATTTT.

The genes are TRBV2 and TRBJ2-7, with 7 bases fitting TRBD2. The V gene's germline CDR1 is SNHLY and CDR2 FYNNEI. Losses at the gene ends were 10 bases for V and 0 bases for J; bases not matched to a gene: 6. The CDR3 runs to 13 residues. CDR3 loop: CATNGGSSYEQYV. The CDR3 DNA sequence: TGTGCCACTAACGGGGGGAGCTCCTACGAGCAGTACGTC.

Remarks on this clonotype: A read error may explain this, as a much larger clone is one base away. This CDR3 is missing its conserved last phenylalanine or tryptophan, likely due to a read error. The rearrangement uses TRBV12-3 or TRBV12-4 and TRBJ1-1; 7 nucleotides align to TRBD1. V gave up 1 base and J gave up 4 bases; unmatched junction bases: 6. The CDR3 covers 15 residues. This CDR3 reads CASSLVGGSSTEAFY. As DNA, the CDR3 is TGTGCCAGCAGTTTAGTAGGGGGCTCGAGCACTGAAGCTTTCTAT.